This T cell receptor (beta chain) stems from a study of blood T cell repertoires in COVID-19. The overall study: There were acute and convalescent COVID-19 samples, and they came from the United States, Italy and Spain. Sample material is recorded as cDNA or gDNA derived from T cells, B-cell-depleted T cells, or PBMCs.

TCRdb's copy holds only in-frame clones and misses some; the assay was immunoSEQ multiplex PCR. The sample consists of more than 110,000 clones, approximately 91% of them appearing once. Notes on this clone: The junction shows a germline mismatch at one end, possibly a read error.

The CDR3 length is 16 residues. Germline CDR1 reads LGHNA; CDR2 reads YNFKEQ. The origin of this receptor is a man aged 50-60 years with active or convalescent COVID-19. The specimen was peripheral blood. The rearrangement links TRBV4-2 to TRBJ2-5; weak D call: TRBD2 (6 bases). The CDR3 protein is CASSQATGLPQGTQYF. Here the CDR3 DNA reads TGTGCCAGCAGCCAAGCAACGGGACTCCCGCAAGGGACCCAGTACTTC.